This T cell receptor beta chain was identified in a study of OX40 agonist ivuxolimab in advanced cancers. In the study overall: Ivuxolimab was a fully human IgG2 agonistic monoclonal antibody targeting the costimulatory receptor OX40 (CD134). Intravenous ivuxolimab was administered to patients every 2 weeks at six dose levels: 0.01, 0.1, 0.3, 1.5, 3 and 10 mg/kg. Of the approximately 53 patients in dose escalation, 19 had hepatocellular carcinoma, some 15 had melanoma, 9 had renal cell carcinoma and 9 had head and neck cancer. In the dose-escalation cohort, roughly 80% of patients were male, and the mean age was roughly 60 years, with a range of about 23 to 90. Patients were allowed to have had prior anti-PD-1, anti-PD-L1 or anti-CTLA-4 therapy, and 40% of the dose-escalation patients had previously received checkpoint inhibitors. Partial responses occurred in three dose-escalation patients: two with cutaneous melanoma and one with hepatocellular carcinoma. The point of sequencing TCRbeta in the periphery was to test whether ivuxolimab changed TCR sequence diversity and drove clonal T-cell expansion. The paper reports the monotherapy dose-escalation portion (N ≈ 50 patients) of the phase I ivuxolimab trial. Results the study describes overall, beyond this receptor: The antigen specificity of the clonally expanded peripheral T cells was not determined. In the 0.1-3.0 mg/kg groups, partial responders had among the lowest normalized peripheral clonal expansion, particularly in CD8+ T cells. At doses from 0.1 to 3.0 mg/kg, clonal expansion was seen in both CD4+ and CD8+ blood T cells between baseline and week 6. After ivuxolimab, expanded clones were on average more numerous among CD8+ T cells than among CD4+ T cells. Low levels of normalized T-cell clonal expansion were also seen in some patients who did not respond.

The trial excluded patients who had a history of autoimmune disease or were on systemic immunosuppression. Peripheral blood for TCR sequencing was drawn from every dose cohort at baseline, at cycle 4 day 1 and at cycle 7 day 1. The samples were drawn from a first-in-human, open-label, multicenter phase I dose-escalation trial of ivuxolimab. Adults with locally advanced or metastatic melanoma, renal cell, hepatocellular, or head and neck squamous cell carcinoma were enrolled in the trial. Before TCR sequencing, CD4+ and CD8+ T cells were separately sorted from peripheral blood. The germline V gene (reference sequence) sets CDR1 to SEHNR and CDR2 to FQNEAQ. V sheds 3 bases and J sheds 7 bases, leaving 18 bases between their ends. Reading from cysteine to phenylalanine, the CDR3 counts 15 amino acids. Just the 45-base CDR3 DNA is kept, in frame starting at base 1. For sequencing of the TCRbeta CDR3 region, genomic DNA was extracted from the sorted cells. The immunoSEQ Assay was used for sequencing of TCRbeta CDR3 regions. TCRdb took this table from immuneACCESS and kept in-frame rearrangements with V and J called. Such tables lack part of the clones; where checked against another copy, unresolved V genes explain under half of the gap, and the rest is unexplained. The sample table holds about 38,000 clones, of which roughly 90% were seen once. The leading ten clones occupy 8.5% to 10% of the sample.

Comment on this clone: Its cognate antigen has yet to be identified. Base qualities are not recorded, but no much larger clone differs from it by a single base.

Sequenced here: CD4+ or CD8+ T cells sorted from blood, sampled in a trial of the OX40 agonist ivuxolimab. The chain joins TRBV7-9 to TRBJ1-1; TRBD1 could be the D gene, as 5 bases match. The sequence was collected from an adult with an advanced solid tumor such as melanoma, head and neck, liver or kidney cancer. DNA sequence: TGTGCCAGCAGCTTCACGGCGGGGGGAACGAATGAAGCTTTCTTT. It translates as CASSFTAGGTNEAFF.